These T cell receptor beta chains were read from a single sample in a study of OX40 agonist ivuxolimab in advanced cancers. Sequencing used immunoSEQ multiplex PCR; TCRdb keeps in-frame clones, though not all of them. The sample comprises 70,000 or so clones, about four fifths of which are singletons, and roughly 2.4% rests with the top ten. The specimen was CD4+ or CD8+ T cells sorted from blood, collected in a trial of the OX40 agonist ivuxolimab. The receptors originated from an adult with an advanced solid tumor such as melanoma, head and neck, liver or kidney cancer. Each CDR3 is given with its conserved first and last residue. The order of the fields is CDR3 protein, CDR3 DNA, D gene, V gene, J gene, clone size, CDR3 length. A D gene is named only where the DNA matches it firmly. The size entry is marked missing in some rows and otherwise reads once, few, many or a size class.

CDR3: CASSETSGSTGELFF
DNA: TGTGCCAGCAGCGAGACTAGCGGTTCCACCGGGGAGCTGTTTTTT
D: TRBD2
V: TRBV7-9
J: TRBJ2-2
size: .
length: 15

CDR3: CASSREPSTDTQYF
DNA: TGCGCCAGCAGTAGGGAACCTAGCACAGATACGCAGTATTTT
D: .
V: TRBV5-1
J: TRBJ2-3
size: .
length: 14

CDR3: CASSRDRETGYTF
DNA: TGTGCCAGCAGCCGGGACAGGGAAACTGGCTACACCTTC
D: TRBD1
V: TRBV6-1
J: TRBJ1-2
size: .
length: 13

CDR3: CASSPRQGGQNEQYF
DNA: TGTGCCAGCAGCCCAAGACAGGGGGGGCAGAACGAGCAGTACTTC
D: TRBD1
V: TRBV7-8
J: TRBJ2-7
size: .
length: 15

CDR3: CASSLGGQGNTGELFF
DNA: TGCGCCAGCAGCTTGGGTGGACAGGGGAACACCGGGGAGCTGTTTTTT
D: TRBD1
V: TRBV5-1
J: TRBJ2-2
size: once
length: 16

CDR3: CASSLGSGYTF
DNA: TGTGCCAGCAGCTTGGGGTCTGGCTACACCTTC
D: .
V: TRBV5-6
J: TRBJ1-2
size: .
length: 11

CDR3: CASSSQGKKGYTF
DNA: TGTGCCAGCAGTAGTCAGGGGAAGAAGGGCTACACCTTC
D: .
V: TRBV6-5
J: TRBJ1-2
size: .
length: 13

CDR3: CASSLASGGNSPLHF
DNA: TGTGCCAGCAGCTTAGCGTCGGGGGGTAATTCACCCCTCCACTTT
D: .
V: TRBV7-9
J: TRBJ1-6
size: few
length: 15

CDR3: CASSSLAGQVHEQYF
DNA: TGTGCCAGCAGTAGTCTGGCGGGACAGGTCCACGAGCAGTACTTC
D: TRBD1
V: TRBV6-1
J: TRBJ2-7
size: few
length: 15

CDR3: CASSALAGGSPGEQFF
DNA: TGTGCCAGCAGCGCCCTAGCGGGGGGGTCCCCTGGTGAGCAGTTCTTC
D: TRBD2
V: TRBV7-2
J: TRBJ2-1
size: .
length: 16

CDR3: CASSLSQETQYF
DNA: TGCGCCAGCAGCTTGTCCCAAGAGACCCAGTACTTC
D: .
V: TRBV5-1
J: TRBJ2-5
size: .
length: 12

CDR3: CASSESRGWDTEAFF
DNA: TGTGCCAGCAGTGAATCTCGGGGTTGGGACACTGAAGCTTTCTTT
D: .
V: TRBV25-1
J: TRBJ1-1
size: .
length: 15

CDR3: CASSLEMNTEAFF
DNA: TGTGCCAGCAGCTTAGAGATGAACACTGAAGCTTTCTTT
D: .
V: TRBV7-9
J: TRBJ1-1
size: .
length: 13

CDR3: CASSFDGANVLTF
DNA: TGCGCCAGCAGCTTTGATGGGGCCAACGTCCTGACTTTC
D: .
V: TRBV5-1
J: TRBJ2-6
size: .
length: 13

CDR3: CASSRGQNYGYTF
DNA: TGTGCCAGCAGCCGAGGACAGAACTATGGCTACACCTTC
D: .
V: TRBV14
J: TRBJ1-2
size: few
length: 13

CDR3: CASSLGGLAGAYEQYF
DNA: TGTGCCAGCAGCTTGGGGGGACTAGCGGGAGCCTACGAGCAGTACTTC
D: TRBD2
V: TRBV5-4
J: TRBJ2-7
size: .
length: 16

CDR3: CASSDQGWVSSYEQYF
DNA: TGTGCCAGCAGTGACCAGGGCTGGGTGAGCTCCTACGAGCAGTACTTC
D: .
V: TRBV2
J: TRBJ2-7
size: once
length: 16

CDR3: CASSRSGTSGKSSYNEQFF
DNA: TGTGCCAGTAGTCGAAGCGGGACTAGCGGTAAAAGCTCCTACAATGAGCAGTTCTTC
D: TRBD2
V: TRBV19
J: TRBJ2-1
size: .
length: 19

CDR3: CASSLSDKVQGSTDTQYF
DNA: TGTGCCAGCAGTTTATCGGACAAGGTGCAGGGGTCAACAGATACGCAGTATTTT
D: .
V: TRBV27
J: TRBJ2-3
size: .
length: 18

CDR3: CASSPRDSETQYF
DNA: TGTGCCAGCAGTCCACGGGACAGCGAGACCCAGTACTTC
D: TRBD1
V: TRBV7-9
J: TRBJ2-5
size: few
length: 13

CDR3: CASSIDFSSYNEQFF
DNA: TGTGCCAGCAGTATTGACTTCAGCTCCTACAATGAGCAGTTCTTC
D: .
V: TRBV19
J: TRBJ2-1
size: .
length: 15

CDR3: CASSIGTGTGETQYF
DNA: TGCGCCAGCAGCATAGGGACAGGGACGGGAGAGACCCAGTACTTC
D: TRBD1
V: TRBV5-1
J: TRBJ2-5
size: once
length: 15

CDR3: CASRDSTAMNTEAFF
DNA: TGTGCCAGCAGGGATTCGACGGCGATGAACACTGAAGCTTTCTTT
D: .
V: TRBV6-1
J: TRBJ1-1
size: .
length: 15

CDR3: CASSYDRGKGAAFF
DNA: TGTGCCAGCAGTTACGACAGGGGAAAGGGGGCGGCTTTCTTT
D: TRBD1
V: TRBV2
J: TRBJ1-1
size: .
length: 14

CDR3: CASSPFGGARETQYF
DNA: TGTGCCAGCAGCCCATTTGGGGGTGCGCGGGAGACCCAGTACTTC
D: .
V: TRBV7-2
J: TRBJ2-5
size: .
length: 15

CDR3: CASIRPPYEQYF
DNA: TGTGCCAGCATTAGGCCCCCCTACGAGCAGTACTTC
D: .
V: TRBV28
J: TRBJ2-7
size: once
length: 12

CDR3: CASSQVMNYEQYF
DNA: TGTGCCAGCAGCCAGGTTATGAACTACGAGCAGTACTTC
D: .
V: TRBV2
J: TRBJ2-7
size: .
length: 13

CDR3: CASGQGTTDTQYF
DNA: TGCGCCAGCGGTCAGGGTACCACAGATACGCAGTATTTT
D: .
V: TRBV5-1
J: TRBJ2-3
size: .
length: 13

CDR3: CASSEGVVTEAFF
DNA: TGTGCCAGCAGTGAGGGGGTTGTTACTGAAGCTTTCTTT
D: .
V: TRBV6-1
J: TRBJ1-1
size: .
length: 13

CDR3: CASSPRRREGDTQYF
DNA: TGCGCCAGCAGTCCAAGAAGGAGGGAGGGAGATACGCAGTATTTT
D: TRBD2
V: TRBV10-1
J: TRBJ2-3
size: .
length: 15

CDR3: CAWSAGLAVGGEQFF
DNA: TGTGCCTGGAGTGCCGGACTAGCGGTGGGAGGTGAGCAGTTCTTC
D: TRBD2
V: TRBV30
J: TRBJ2-1
size: .
length: 15

CDR3: CASSSAPGLETQYF
DNA: TGCGCCAGCAGCTCGGCCCCCGGCCTAGAGACCCAGTACTTC
D: .
V: TRBV5-1
J: TRBJ2-5
size: .
length: 14

CDR3: CASSPGLRSGANVLTF
DNA: TGTGCCAGCAGCCCAGGGTTAAGGAGTGGGGCCAACGTCCTGACTTTC
D: .
V: TRBV5-4
J: TRBJ2-6
size: .
length: 16

CDR3: CASRGGSGRVYEQYF
DNA: TGTGCCAGCAGGGGGGGTAGCGGGAGGGTGTACGAGCAGTACTTC
D: TRBD2
V: TRBV27
J: TRBJ2-7
size: .
length: 15

CDR3: CASSPPSRANTGELFF
DNA: TGTGCCAGCTCACCACCAAGCAGAGCGAACACCGGGGAGCTGTTTTTT
D: .
V: TRBV18
J: TRBJ2-2
size: .
length: 16

CDR3: CASSDVSPRDYSYTF
DNA: TGTGCCAGCAGTGATGTCTCCCCCAGGGACTATAGCTACACCTTC
D: .
V: TRBV6-1
J: TRBJ1-2
size: .
length: 15

CDR3: CASSSGQIANTEAFF
DNA: TGTGCCAGCAGCTCCGGACAGATAGCGAACACTGAAGCTTTCTTT
D: .
V: TRBV7-8
J: TRBJ1-1
size: .
length: 15

CDR3: CASSRAPLGNQPQHF
DNA: TGTGCCAGCAGTCGGGCCCCGCTGGGCAATCAGCCCCAGCATTTT
D: .
V: TRBV28
J: TRBJ1-5
size: .
length: 15

CDR3: CASRVRPATNEKLFF
DNA: TGTGCCAGCAGGGTCAGACCTGCAACTAATGAAAAACTGTTTTTT
D: .
V: TRBV27
J: TRBJ1-4
size: .
length: 15

CDR3: CASRPTSGTTDTQYF
DNA: TGTGCCAGCAGGCCGACTAGCGGTACGACAGATACGCAGTATTTT
D: TRBD2
V: TRBV6-1
J: TRBJ2-3
size: .
length: 15

CDR3: CASSASQGGQPQHF
DNA: TGTGCCAGCAGCGCCTCACAGGGGGGGCAGCCCCAGCATTTT
D: TRBD1
V: TRBV7-7
J: TRBJ1-5
size: few
length: 14

CDR3: CASSPQGDTEAFF
DNA: TGTGCCAGCAGCCCTCAGGGGGACACTGAAGCTTTCTTT
D: TRBD1
V: TRBV7-2
J: TRBJ1-1
size: .
length: 13

CDR3: CASSPRTSGSEQFF
DNA: TGTGCCAGCAGTCCCCGGACTAGCGGGAGTGAGCAGTTCTTC
D: TRBD2
V: TRBV27
J: TRBJ2-1
size: .
length: 14

CDR3: CASRTGLAGVGGTDTQYF
DNA: TGCGCCAGCAGAACAGGACTAGCGGGAGTGGGGGGCACAGATACGCAGTATTTT
D: TRBD2
V: TRBV5-1
J: TRBJ2-3
size: once
length: 18

CDR3: CASSASLAGGSYEQYF
DNA: TGTGCCAGCAGCGCTTCGCTAGCGGGGGGCTCCTACGAGCAGTACTTC
D: TRBD2
V: TRBV9
J: TRBJ2-7
size: .
length: 16

CDR3: CASRGTGGDYGYTF
DNA: TGTGCCAGCAGGGGGACAGGGGGAGACTATGGCTACACCTTC
D: TRBD1
V: TRBV28
J: TRBJ1-2
size: .
length: 14

CDR3: CASSLVPTNTGELFF
DNA: TGCGCCAGCAGCTTGGTTCCCACGAACACCGGGGAGCTGTTTTTT
D: .
V: TRBV5-1
J: TRBJ2-2
size: .
length: 15